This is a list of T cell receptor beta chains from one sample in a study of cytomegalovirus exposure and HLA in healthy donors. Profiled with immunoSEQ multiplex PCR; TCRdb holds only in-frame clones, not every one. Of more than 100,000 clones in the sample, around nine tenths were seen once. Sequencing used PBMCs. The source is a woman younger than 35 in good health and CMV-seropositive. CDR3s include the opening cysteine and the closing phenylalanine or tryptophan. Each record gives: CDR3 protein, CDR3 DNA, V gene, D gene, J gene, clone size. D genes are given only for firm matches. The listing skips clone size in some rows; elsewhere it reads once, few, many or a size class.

CDR3aa: CASSRRGYEQYF; CDR3nt: TGTGCCAGCAGTCGAAGGGGGTACGAGCAGTACTTC; v_gene: TRBV7-9; d_gene: -; j_gene: TRBJ2-7; abundance: -
CDR3aa: CASILRAGLTEAFF; CDR3nt: TGTGCCAGTATCCTTCGGGCAGGGCTCACTGAAGCTTTCTTT; v_gene: TRBV19; d_gene: -; j_gene: TRBJ1-1; abundance: -
CDR3aa: CASREGQGHQPQHF; CDR3nt: TGTGCCAGCAGGGAAGGACAGGGGCATCAGCCCCAGCATTTT; v_gene: TRBV2; d_gene: TRBD1; j_gene: TRBJ1-5; abundance: few
CDR3aa: CSGQSVYGYTF; CDR3nt: TGCAGCGGACAGTCTGTCTATGGCTACACCTTC; v_gene: TRBV20-1; d_gene: -; j_gene: TRBJ1-2; abundance: -
CDR3aa: CASSVQAANTGELFF; CDR3nt: TGTGCCAGCAGCGTTCAGGCTGCGAACACCGGGGAGCTGTTTTTT; v_gene: TRBV9; d_gene: -; j_gene: TRBJ2-2; abundance: -
CDR3aa: CASSLEGQGNTEAFF; CDR3nt: TGCGCCAGCAGCTTGGAGGGTCAGGGAAACACTGAAGCTTTCTTT; v_gene: TRBV5-1; d_gene: -; j_gene: TRBJ1-1; abundance: -
CDR3aa: CASSFQGTGPETQYF; CDR3nt: TGTGCCAGCAGCTTCCAAGGGACAGGTCCAGAGACCCAGTACTTC; v_gene: TRBV5-8; d_gene: TRBD1; j_gene: TRBJ2-5; abundance: -
CDR3aa: CASSSQGRGDNQPQHF; CDR3nt: TGTGCCAGCAGTTCCCAGGGGAGAGGGGACAATCAGCCCCAGCATTTT; v_gene: TRBV6-5; d_gene: -; j_gene: TRBJ1-5; abundance: -
CDR3aa: CASSLQGLAIGEQFF; CDR3nt: TGTGCCAGCAGCTTGCAGGGACTAGCGATTGGTGAGCAGTTCTTC; v_gene: TRBV7-8; d_gene: TRBD2; j_gene: TRBJ2-1; abundance: once
CDR3aa: CASSSQGLEAFF; CDR3nt: TGTGCCAGCAGTTCTCAGGGCCTTGAAGCTTTCTTT; v_gene: TRBV28; d_gene: -; j_gene: TRBJ1-1; abundance: -
CDR3aa: CASSQDSSGANVLTF; CDR3nt: TGTGCCAGCAGCCAGGACAGCTCTGGGGCCAACGTCCTGACTTTC; v_gene: TRBV5-8; d_gene: -; j_gene: TRBJ2-6; abundance: -
CDR3aa: CASSIRTGGNQPQHF; CDR3nt: TGTGCCAGTAGTATAAGGACCGGAGGGAATCAGCCCCAGCATTTT; v_gene: TRBV19; d_gene: -; j_gene: TRBJ1-5; abundance: -
CDR3aa: CASSPPTGDNEQFF; CDR3nt: TGTGCCAGCTCACCACCGACTGGAGACAATGAGCAGTTCTTC; v_gene: TRBV18; d_gene: -; j_gene: TRBJ2-1; abundance: -
CDR3aa: CAWSGDRLMNTEAFF; CDR3nt: TGTGCCTGGAGTGGGGACAGACTCATGAACACTGAAGCTTTCTTT; v_gene: TRBV30; d_gene: TRBD1; j_gene: TRBJ1-1; abundance: -
CDR3aa: CASSKAGDYNEQFF; CDR3nt: TGTGCCAGCAGTAAAGCGGGAGACTACAATGAGCAGTTCTTC; v_gene: TRBV7-2; d_gene: TRBD2; j_gene: TRBJ2-1; abundance: -
CDR3aa: CASSIGTSGYNEQFF; CDR3nt: TGTGCCAGCAGCATCGGGACTAGTGGCTACAATGAGCAGTTCTTC; v_gene: TRBV27; d_gene: TRBD2; j_gene: TRBJ2-1; abundance: -
CDR3aa: CASSQRGMTDTQYF; CDR3nt: TGTGCCAGTAGTCAGCGGGGTATGACAGATACGCAGTATTTT; v_gene: TRBV19; d_gene: TRBD2; j_gene: TRBJ2-3; abundance: -
CDR3aa: CASSLLVEGVFNEQFF; CDR3nt: TGTGCCAGCAGCTTACTAGTGGAGGGAGTGTTCAATGAGCAGTTCTTC; v_gene: TRBV7-8; d_gene: -; j_gene: TRBJ2-1; abundance: -
CDR3aa: CSVPGPMINYGYTF; CDR3nt: TGCAGCGTTCCGGGTCCGATGATAAACTATGGCTACACCTTC; v_gene: TRBV29-1; d_gene: -; j_gene: TRBJ1-2; abundance: -
CDR3aa: CASSQSRGRRLDTDTQYF; CDR3nt: TGTGCCAGCAGCCAAAGTAGGGGGCGAAGGTTAGATACAGATACGCAGTATTTT; v_gene: TRBV27; d_gene: TRBD1; j_gene: TRBJ2-3; abundance: -
CDR3aa: CASSPASDRGSRGYTF; CDR3nt: TGCGCCAGCAGCCCAGCCTCGGACAGGGGGTCTCGGGGCTACACCTTC; v_gene: TRBV5-1; d_gene: TRBD1; j_gene: TRBJ1-2; abundance: -
CDR3aa: CASSQEGGRATYANEQFF; CDR3nt: TGCGCCAGCAGCCAAGAAGGTGGGAGGGCAACCTACGCCAATGAGCAGTTCTTC; v_gene: TRBV4-1; d_gene: TRBD2; j_gene: TRBJ2-1; abundance: -
CDR3aa: CASSLAQGENEQFF; CDR3nt: TGTGCCAGCAGCTTAGCACAGGGGGAGAATGAGCAGTTCTTC; v_gene: TRBV7-2; d_gene: TRBD1; j_gene: TRBJ2-1; abundance: -
CDR3aa: CASSIEGGARDQPQHF; CDR3nt: TGTGCCAGTAGTATAGAGGGGGGGGCGAGAGATCAGCCCCAGCATTTT; v_gene: TRBV19; d_gene: -; j_gene: TRBJ1-5; abundance: -
CDR3aa: CASSASMNTEAFF; CDR3nt: TGTGCCAGCAGCGCTAGCATGAACACTGAAGCTTTCTTT; v_gene: TRBV11-2; d_gene: -; j_gene: TRBJ1-1; abundance: -
CDR3aa: CASSLYGGLRNTIYF; CDR3nt: TGTGCCAGCAGTTTATACGGGGGGCTCAGAAACACCATATATTTT; v_gene: TRBV27; d_gene: -; j_gene: TRBJ1-3; abundance: -
CDR3aa: CASSKGTGGIQETQYF; CDR3nt: TGTGCCAGCAGCAAAGGGACAGGGGGAATCCAAGAGACCCAGTACTTC; v_gene: TRBV11-2; d_gene: TRBD1; j_gene: TRBJ2-5; abundance: -
CDR3aa: CASSAGKGGEGDIQYF; CDR3nt: TGTGCCAGCAGCGCCGGGAAAGGGGGCGAGGGGGACATTCAGTACTTC; v_gene: TRBV9; d_gene: TRBD1; j_gene: TRBJ2-4; abundance: -
CDR3aa: CATSRDRAKEKLFF; CDR3nt: TGTGCCACCAGCAGGGACAGGGCTAAGGAAAAACTGTTTTTT; v_gene: TRBV15; d_gene: TRBD1; j_gene: TRBJ1-4; abundance: once
CDR3aa: CASSPSDGGMGQPQHF; CDR3nt: TGTGCCAGCTCACCCTCTGACGGGGGAATGGGTCAGCCCCAGCATTTT; v_gene: TRBV18; d_gene: -; j_gene: TRBJ1-5; abundance: -
CDR3aa: CASSPTGRKNTEAFF; CDR3nt: TGTGCCAGCTCACCGACAGGGAGGAAAAACACTGAAGCTTTCTTT; v_gene: TRBV18; d_gene: TRBD1; j_gene: TRBJ1-1; abundance: once
CDR3aa: CASWGGNTGELFF; CDR3nt: TGTGCCAGCTGGGGGGGAAACACCGGGGAGCTGTTTTTT; v_gene: TRBV9; d_gene: TRBD2; j_gene: TRBJ2-2; abundance: -
CDR3aa: CASSQGRQGDTQYF; CDR3nt: TGTGCCAGCAGCCAAGGCCGACAGGGGGATACGCAGTATTTT; v_gene: TRBV4-2; d_gene: TRBD1; j_gene: TRBJ2-3; abundance: -
CDR3aa: CASRVTGGTEYQPQHF; CDR3nt: TGTGCCAGCCGAGTGACAGGGGGAACGGAGTATCAGCCCCAGCATTTT; v_gene: TRBV21-1; d_gene: -; j_gene: TRBJ1-5; abundance: -
CDR3aa: CASSQDLLPTRGSYEQYF; CDR3nt: TGCGCCAGCAGCCAAGATCTATTGCCGACTAGGGGATCCTACGAGCAGTACTTC; v_gene: TRBV4-3; d_gene: -; j_gene: TRBJ2-7; abundance: -
CDR3aa: CSVRIETWGGTKWNTEAFF; CDR3nt: TGCAGCGTCAGGATAGAGACTTGGGGGGGGACCAAATGGAACACTGAAGCTTTCTTT; v_gene: TRBV29-1; d_gene: -; j_gene: TRBJ1-1; abundance: -
CDR3aa: CASRGGAGTQYF; CDR3nt: TGTGCCAGCAGAGGGGGGGCAGGGACCCAGTACTTC; v_gene: TRBV6-6; d_gene: -; j_gene: TRBJ2-5; abundance: -
CDR3aa: CASSDEVASGSSYNEQFF; CDR3nt: TGTGCCAGCAGTGACGAGGTGGCGAGCGGGAGCTCCTACAATGAGCAGTTCTTC; v_gene: TRBV2; d_gene: TRBD2; j_gene: TRBJ2-1; abundance: -
CDR3aa: CASRGSETGELFF; CDR3nt: TGTGCCAGCAGAGGTAGCGAAACCGGGGAGCTGTTTTTT; v_gene: TRBV2; d_gene: -; j_gene: TRBJ2-2; abundance: -
CDR3aa: CASSAGAANYGYTF; CDR3nt: TGTGCCAGCAGCGCAGGGGCGGCGAACTATGGCTACACCTTC; v_gene: TRBV7-9; d_gene: -; j_gene: TRBJ1-2; abundance: -
CDR3aa: CASSVRLADTDTQYF; CDR3nt: TGTGCCAGCAGTGTTCGACTAGCCGACACAGATACGCAGTATTTT; v_gene: TRBV6-5; d_gene: TRBD2; j_gene: TRBJ2-3; abundance: -
CDR3aa: CASSVAGGGQPQHF; CDR3nt: TGTGCCAGCAGCGTAGCGGGGGGAGGACAGCCCCAGCATTTT; v_gene: TRBV9; d_gene: -; j_gene: TRBJ1-5; abundance: -
CDR3aa: CASSLAQNYGYTF; CDR3nt: TGTGCCAGCAGCCTGGCACAAAACTATGGCTACACCTTC; v_gene: TRBV11-2; d_gene: -; j_gene: TRBJ1-2; abundance: -
CDR3aa: CATSRDLGGLDEAFF; CDR3nt: TGTGCCACCAGCAGAGATTTGGGGGGGTTGGATGAAGCTTTCTTT; v_gene: TRBV15; d_gene: -; j_gene: TRBJ1-1; abundance: -
CDR3aa: CASSVVQNTEAFF; CDR3nt: TGTGCCAGCAGCGTAGTACAGAACACTGAAGCTTTCTTT; v_gene: TRBV9; d_gene: -; j_gene: TRBJ1-1; abundance: -
CDR3aa: CASSVVGGGVLNTEAFF; CDR3nt: TGTGCCAGCAGCGTAGTAGGGGGGGGAGTGCTGAACACTGAAGCTTTCTTT; v_gene: TRBV9; d_gene: -; j_gene: TRBJ1-1; abundance: -
CDR3aa: CASGPSLAGSEQYF; CDR3nt: TGTGCTAGTGGTCCATCACTAGCGGGAAGCGAGCAGTACTTC; v_gene: TRBV12-5; d_gene: TRBD2; j_gene: TRBJ2-7; abundance: -
CDR3aa: CASSLSTGSGAFF; CDR3nt: TGCGCCAGCAGCTTGTCGACAGGGAGTGGAGCTTTCTTT; v_gene: TRBV5-1; d_gene: TRBD1; j_gene: TRBJ1-1; abundance: -
CDR3aa: CASSPGQGRTEAFF; CDR3nt: TGTGCCAGCAGCCCCGGACAGGGAAGAACTGAAGCTTTCTTT; v_gene: TRBV11-2; d_gene: TRBD1; j_gene: TRBJ1-1; abundance: -
CDR3aa: CASGTAKYNEQFF; CDR3nt: TGTGCCAGCGGGACAGCCAAGTACAATGAGCAGTTCTTC; v_gene: TRBV6-1; d_gene: TRBD1; j_gene: TRBJ2-1; abundance: -
CDR3aa: CASSFATTGHATNEKLFF; CDR3nt: TGCGCCAGCAGCTTCGCTACGACAGGCCATGCAACTAATGAAAAACTGTTTTTT; v_gene: TRBV5-1; d_gene: -; j_gene: TRBJ1-4; abundance: -
CDR3aa: CASSSLTGVVETQYF; CDR3nt: TGCGCCAGCAGCTCTCTCACCGGGGTTGTCGAGACCCAGTACTTC; v_gene: TRBV5-1; d_gene: -; j_gene: TRBJ2-5; abundance: -
CDR3aa: CASSVESTGGGYTF; CDR3nt: TGTGCCAGCAGCGTAGAGAGTACCGGGGGGGGCTACACCTTC; v_gene: TRBV9; d_gene: -; j_gene: TRBJ1-2; abundance: -
CDR3aa: CASSRGGVVVHEQFF; CDR3nt: TGTGCCAGCAGTCGGGGAGGGGTCGTTGTCCATGAGCAGTTCTTC; v_gene: TRBV27; d_gene: TRBD2; j_gene: TRBJ2-1; abundance: -